The rows below give T cell receptor beta chains drawn from one sample of a study of cytomegalovirus exposure and HLA in healthy donors. Sequencing was performed with immunoSEQ multiplex PCR; in TCRdb, only in-frame clones are kept and a portion is missing. The repertoire holds approximately 210,000 clones, with approximately 86% as singletons. The material sequenced was PBMCs. The receptors derive from a woman between 18 and 30 years old in good health and CMV-seronegative. Each CDR3 is given with its conserved first and last residue. Each record gives: CDR3 length, D gene, J gene, V gene, clone size, CDR3 protein, CDR3 DNA. The D gene is left open where the match is weak. Not every row has a clone size; where given, it reads once, few, many or a size class.

14	NA	TRBJ1-3	TRBV25-1	NA	CAASEAYSGNTIYF	TGTGCCGCAAGCGAGGCCTACTCTGGAAACACCATATATTTT
18	TRBD1	TRBJ1-3	TRBV23-1	NA	CASSQYIESGQGGNTIYF	TGCGCCAGCAGTCAATATATAGAATCGGGACAGGGCGGAAACACCATATATTTT
15	TRBD1	TRBJ2-7	TRBV5-4	NA	CASSPTDRVAHEQYF	TGTGCCAGCAGCCCGACGGACAGGGTTGCCCACGAGCAGTACTTC
14	TRBD1	TRBJ1-2	TRBV13	NA	CASSLESGGNGYTF	TGTGCCAGCAGCTTAGAGTCAGGGGGTAATGGCTACACCTTC
19	TRBD2	TRBJ2-3	TRBV11-2	once	CASSLRRGYRGSNSDTQYF	TGTGCCAGCAGCCTCCGCCGCGGCTACCGCGGGAGTAATTCAGATACGCAGTATTTT
14	NA	TRBJ1-1	TRBV9	NA	CASSVVGVGTEAFF	TGTGCCAGCAGCGTAGTCGGGGTCGGCACTGAAGCTTTCTTT
16	TRBD2	TRBJ2-7	TRBV4-2	NA	CASSQVETSGHYEQYF	TGTGCCAGCAGCCAAGTCGAGACTAGCGGACACTACGAGCAGTACTTC
16	NA	TRBJ1-1	TRBV4-1	NA	CASSPPGGRGYTEAFF	TGCGCCAGCAGCCCCCCGGGGGGGCGTGGGTACACTGAAGCTTTCTTT
13	NA	TRBJ2-2	TRBV5-4	NA	CASSLRGGGELFF	TGTGCCAGCAGCCTCAGGGGAGGGGGGGAGCTGTTTTTT
15	NA	TRBJ2-7	TRBV7-2	NA	CASSLGQSPSYEQYF	TGTGCCAGCAGCTTGGGACAATCCCCCAGCTACGAGCAGTACTTC
14	NA	TRBJ2-2	TRBV29-1	NA	CSAAGLRSPGELFF	TGCAGCGCGGCCGGGTTGCGCAGTCCCGGGGAGCTGTTTTTT
14	NA	TRBJ2-7	TRBV11-3	once	CASSLEEQSYEQYF	TGTGCCAGCAGCTTAGAAGAACAGAGCTACGAGCAGTACTTC